Listed below are T cell receptor beta chains from one sample, sequenced in a study of blood T cell repertoires in COVID-19. Sequencing used immunoSEQ multiplex PCR; TCRdb keeps in-frame clones, though not all of them. The sample lists about 190,000 clones; approximately 80% were seen once. The specimen was peripheral blood. Receptors were obtained from a woman in her fifties or sixties with acute or convalescent COVID-19. CDR3s include the opening cysteine and the closing phenylalanine or tryptophan. The D gene is left open where the match is weak. Some rows have no size entry. The others give once, few or many, or a class for an expanded clone.

J	length	D	size	V	CDR3	DNA
TRBJ2-6	14	NA	few	TRBV28	CASSFARGANVLTF	TGTGCCAGCAGTTTTGCGCGTGGGGCCAACGTCCTGACTTTC
TRBJ2-5	14	NA	once	TRBV19	CASNVGAGVETQYF	TGTGCCAGTAATGTGGGGGCGGGAGTCGAGACCCAGTACTTC
TRBJ1-4	16	NA	NA	TRBV3-1/TRBV3-2	CASSQVNTPLNEKLFF	TGTGCCAGCAGCCAAGTCAACACACCCCTGAATGAAAAACTGTTTTTT
TRBJ2-1	15	TRBD1	NA	TRBV6-6	CASSYGQGANNEQFF	TGTGCCAGCAGTTACGGGCAGGGGGCTAACAATGAGCAGTTCTTC
TRBJ1-1	14	TRBD1	few	TRBV5-1	CASSHPNRGGAAFF	TGCGCCAGCAGCCATCCGAACAGGGGTGGTGCAGCTTTCTTT
TRBJ2-3	18	TRBD1	few	TRBV25-1	CASSRPKSGTDITDTQYF	TGTGCCAGCAGTCGACCCAAGAGTGGGACAGACATCACAGATACGCAGTATTTT
TRBJ2-6	14	NA	NA	TRBV30	CAWSVPAGANVLTF	TGTGCCTGGAGTGTGCCAGCTGGGGCCAACGTCCTGACTTTC
TRBJ1-5	14	NA	NA	TRBV28	CASSKRTGGQPQHF	TGTGCCAGCAGCAAAAGGACCGGGGGGCAGCCCCAGCATTTT
TRBJ1-2	15	TRBD1	NA	TRBV7-8	CASSLGVQGNYGYTF	TGTGCCAGCAGCTTAGGGGTACAGGGGAACTATGGCTACACCTTC
TRBJ2-2	16	TRBD1	once	TRBV4-1	CASSPRDRQNTGELFF	TGCGCCAGCAGCCCCCGGGACAGGCAGAACACCGGGGAGCTGTTTTTT
TRBJ2-3	15	NA	NA	TRBV6-1	CASSEAGGQTDTQYF	TGTGCCAGCAGTGAAGCGGGGGGGCAGACAGATACGCAGTATTTT
TRBJ2-7	14	NA	NA	TRBV3-1/TRBV3-2	CASSQEVLAYEQYF	TGTGCCAGCAGCCAAGAAGTACTAGCCTACGAGCAGTACTTC
TRBJ2-3	13	TRBD2	few	TRBV11-2	CASAGGSADTQYF	TGTGCCAGTGCGGGAGGGAGCGCAGATACGCAGTATTTT
TRBJ1-3	15	TRBD1	NA	TRBV19	CATKARQGPGNTIYF	TGTGCCACCAAGGCGAGACAGGGCCCCGGAAACACCATATATTTT
TRBJ1-2	14	TRBD1	NA	TRBV10-3	CAISEWTGPYGYTF	TGTGCCATCAGTGAATGGACAGGGCCATATGGCTACACCTTC
TRBJ2-7	14	TRBD1	NA	TRBV7-2	CASSPAGQGSEQYF	TGTGCCAGCAGCCCCGCGGGACAGGGGAGCGAGCAGTACTTC
TRBJ2-7	13	NA	NA	TRBV30	CAWSAWQGYEQYF	TGTGCCTGGAGTGCCTGGCAGGGCTACGAGCAGTACTTC
TRBJ1-1	14	NA	NA	TRBV5-4	CASSLKQGNTEAFF	TGTGCCAGCAGCTTGAAACAGGGAAACACTGAAGCTTTCTTT
TRBJ2-2	14	TRBD1	NA	TRBV6-5	CASRDRGLAGELFF	TGTGCCAGCCGGGACAGGGGCTTGGCCGGGGAGCTGTTTTTT
TRBJ2-7	17	NA	NA	TRBV6-2/TRBV6-3	CASSYIPSGSRGYEQYF	TGTGCCAGCAGTTACATCCCTAGCGGCTCCAGGGGTTACGAGCAGTACTTC
TRBJ2-2	14	NA	few	TRBV25-1	CASSEGLDTGELFF	TGTGCCAGCAGTGAAGGGCTCGACACCGGGGAGCTGTTTTTT
TRBJ1-2	15	TRBD1	NA	TRBV19	CASSLTGQGNYGYTF	TGTGCCAGTAGCTTAACCGGACAGGGGAACTATGGCTACACCTTC
TRBJ1-5	15	NA	many	TRBV28	CASFKKAGASQPQHF	TGTGCCAGCTTCAAAAAGGCGGGGGCAAGTCAGCCCCAGCATTTT
TRBJ2-7	15	NA	NA	TRBV12-5	CASGLVLGLTYEQYF	TGTGCTAGTGGTTTGGTACTTGGACTGACATACGAGCAGTACTTC
TRBJ2-5	19	TRBD2	NA	TRBV10-3	CAISDPGLAGGPASETQYF	TGTGCCATCAGTGACCCCGGACTAGCGGGAGGGCCTGCTTCAGAGACCCAGTACTTC
TRBJ2-3	13	NA	NA	TRBV7-2	CASSLGGTDTQYF	TGTGCCAGCAGCTTAGGAGGCACAGATACGCAGTATTTT
TRBJ2-4	17	NA	NA	TRBV6-1	CASSERRAGVAKNIQYF	TGTGCCAGCAGTGAACGCCGAGCAGGGGTTGCCAAAAACATTCAGTACTTC